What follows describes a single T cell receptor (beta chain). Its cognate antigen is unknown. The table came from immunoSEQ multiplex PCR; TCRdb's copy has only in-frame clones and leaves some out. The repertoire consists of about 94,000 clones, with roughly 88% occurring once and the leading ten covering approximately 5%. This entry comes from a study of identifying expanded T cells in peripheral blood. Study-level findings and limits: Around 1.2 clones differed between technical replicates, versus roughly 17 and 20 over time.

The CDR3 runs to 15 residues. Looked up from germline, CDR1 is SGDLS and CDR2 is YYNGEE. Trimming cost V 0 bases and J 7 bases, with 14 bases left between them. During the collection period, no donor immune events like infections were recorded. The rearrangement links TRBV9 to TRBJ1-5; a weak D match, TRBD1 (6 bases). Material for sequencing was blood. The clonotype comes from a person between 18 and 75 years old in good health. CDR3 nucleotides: TGTGCCAGCAGCGTAGACGGGGGGCACGGGCAGCCCCAGCATTTT. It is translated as CASSVDGGHGQPQHF.